This TCR beta chain was recovered during a study of cytomegalovirus exposure and HLA in healthy donors. In the study overall: HLA-typed donors contributed around 82 million unique TCRs, which were held in an early data release.

This clone was counted a few times. Its antigen is unknown. 13 Jbeta primers and 60 Vbeta primers were used for the PCR. The data were produced by immunoSEQ multiplex PCR, yet TCRdb's version contains in-frame clones alone and is incomplete. The table includes about 94,000 clones, 50% to 80% detected once. Regarding the study as a whole: Reports showed the classifier diagnosing cytomegalovirus status with high specificity and sensitivity.

CDR3 length: 15 residues. V lost 6 bases, J lost 3 bases, and 5 bases stayed unmatched. Germline loops: CDR1 SEHNR, CDR2 FQNEAQ (reference sequence). The chain joins TRBV7-9 to TRBJ2-5; 12 bases are a match to TRBD2. This clonotype was obtained from a man younger than 45 in good health and CMV-seronegative. Sequencing was performed on PBMCs. The CDR3 loop is CASSVASGREETQYF. The CDR3 DNA follows: TGTGCCAGCAGTGTGGCTAGCGGGAGGGAAGAGACCCAGTACTTC.